The 23 T cell receptor beta chains below all came from one sample that was sequenced in a study of shared clonotypes between healthy human individuals. Sequencing used immunoSEQ multiplex PCR; TCRdb keeps in-frame clones, though not all of them. The profile shows about 2.2 million clones, around 93% of them singletons. CD45RO-negative, CCR7-selected cells formed the naive CD8 fraction, which excluded terminally differentiated effector memory CD45RA+ cells. Sequencing used naive CD8+ T cells from PBMCs. The receptors come from a man between 18 and 29 years old in good health. Some clones in this sample may be carry-over from other donors' samples.

The chain joins TRBV28 to TRBJ1-2, with D hard to call. This CDR3 has 13 amino acids. V shed 6 bases and J shed 4 bases, with 12 bases lying between them. Germline V gives CDR1 MDHEN, CDR2 SYDVKM. The CDR3 DNA reads TGTGCCAGCAGGTTAGGGCTAGGCTATGGCTACACCTTC. Encoded protein: CASRLGLGYGYTF.

CDR3 bases: TGCGCCAGCAGCTTGTTTCTAGCTCCGAACACCGGGGAGCTGTTTTTT. The encoded protein is CASSLFLAPNTGELFF. The chain employs TRBV5-1 and TRBJ2-2; TRBD2 is a possible D gene (5 bases). Germline V lookup: CDR1 SGHRS, CDR2 YFSETQ. The CDR3 covers 16 residues. V lost 1 base and J lost 0, with 10 bases in between.

The chain uses TRBV27 and TRBJ1-1; the D gene is possibly TRBD1 (6 bases). The CDR3 is made up of 15 amino acids. The V gene lost 1 base and the J gene lost 2 bases, with 11 bases spanning the gap. Per the germline V gene, CDR1 is MNHEY and CDR2 is SMNVEV (reference sequence). CDR3 nucleotides: TGTGCCAGCAGTTTATTGGGGGCTCTCAACACTGAAGCTTTCTTT. It codes for CASSLLGALNTEAFF.

V is TRBV9 and J is TRBJ2-7, with 9 bases that match TRBD1. Germline-derived CDR1 and CDR2 are SGDLS and YYNGEE. The junction had 9 bases not matched to a gene; V was cut back by 2 bases and J by 0 bases. The CDR3 has 17 amino acids. CDR3 DNA sequence: TGTGCCAGCAGCGTCGCCCCGGACAGGGGCCTCTCCTACGAGCAGTACTTC. Its protein is CASSVAPDRGLSYEQYF.

This clone was detected once. This chain joins TRBV15 and TRBJ2-7; D gene uncertain. V lost 4 bases to trimming and J lost 6 bases, with 7 bases between them. The CDR3 has 11 residues. The germline V gene encodes CDR1 LNHNV and CDR2 YYDKDF (reference sequence). In DNA, the CDR3 is TGTGCCACCAGCAACCGGGCCGAGCAGTACTTC. Protein sequence: CATSNRAEQYF.

This sequence joins TRBV5-6 and TRBJ1-4, with 8 nucleotides matching TRBD1. Trimming cost V 4 bases and J 7 bases; bases outside gene matches: 6. From germline, CDR1 is SGHDT and CDR2 YYEEEE. The CDR3 length is 14 residues. The CDR3 loop reads CASSPQGVVEKLFF. CDR3 DNA: TGTGCCAGCAGCCCACAGGGGGTTGTTGAAAAACTGTTTTTT.

This clone appeared a single time. CDR3 nucleotides: TGTGCCAGCAGCGGCATAGTGGACAGGGAGCCACACTATGGCTACACCTTC. It codes for CASSGIVDREPHYGYTF. The chain uses TRBV5-6 and TRBJ1-2, with TRBD1 identical over 8 bases. The CDR3 runs to 17 residues. After removal of 4 bases from V and 3 bases from J, the junction contained 14 bases not matched to a gene. Germline assignment: CDR1 SGHDT and CDR2 YYEEEE.

The rearrangement joins TRBV4-1 to TRBJ1-2; TRBD1 matches at 12 bases. The CDR3 sequence is 14 residues long. V gave up 4 bases and J gave up 6 bases; unmatched junction bases: 3. The germline V gene has CDR1 MGHRA and CDR2 YSYEKL. The CDR3 bases are TGCGCCAGCAGCCTCCGGGACAGGGGGCATGGCTACACCTTC. Protein product: CASSLRDRGHGYTF.

This clone was observed a few times. Other DNA sequences from this sample encode an identical CDR3 as well. The chain employs TRBV27 and TRBJ2-1; D is unresolved. The germline gives CDR1 MNHEY, CDR2 SMNVEV (reference sequence). V shed 3 bases and J shed 7 bases, with 4 bases lying between them. The CDR3 loop spans 11 amino acids. The CDR3 region is CASSLGNEQFF. In nucleotides, the CDR3 is TGTGCCAGCAGTTTGGGGAATGAGCAGTTCTTC.

This rearrangement joins TRBV18 to TRBJ1-1; D gene unclear. The V end was cut by 3 bases, the J end by 4 bases, with 12 bases between. The CDR3 is 14 residues long. Germline loops: CDR1 KGHSH, CDR2 LQKENI. For the CDR3, the DNA is TGTGCCAGCTCACCCATAGGCGGCGGCACTGAAGCTTTCTTT. Translating gives CASSPIGGGTEAFF.

The J gene is TRBJ2-7, the V gene TRBV6-5, with D unclear. V shed 3 bases and J shed 3 bases, with 9 bases lying between them. Germline V gene lookup returns CDR1 MNHEY and CDR2 SVGAGI. This CDR3 has 13 residues. The CDR3 DNA follows: TGTGCCAGCAGTTATGGGCAGATCTACGAGCAGTACTTC. This codes for CASSYGQIYEQYF.

The chain combines TRBV6-5 with TRBJ1-2; D remains unclear. The ends were cut back, 6 bases at V and 0 bases at J, with 14 bases in the middle. This CDR3 has 15 amino acids. Germline-derived CDR1 and CDR2 are MNHEY and SVGAGI. CDR3 bases: TGTGCCAGCAGCCTCAACGACGACGCTAACTATGGCTACACCTTC. Translation gives CASSLNDDANYGYTF.

This clone appeared once. V gene TRBV27 combines with J gene TRBJ2-1; 12 bases are a match to TRBD2. Germline CDR1 is MNHEY and CDR2 is SMNVEV (reference sequence). The CDR3 has 15 amino acids. With 4 bases clipped from V and 10 bases from J, the junction kept 8 bases outside the gene matches. The CDR3 protein is CASSSLAGGAGEQFF. The CDR3 DNA sequence: TGTGCCAGCAGTTCGCTAGCGGGAGGGGCCGGGGAGCAGTTCTTC.

The CDR3 DNA reads as TGTGCCACCAGCACTAGCGGCGGGAGCAATCAGCCCCAGCATTTT. Its translation: CATSTSGGSNQPQHF. V and J are TRBV15 and TRBJ1-5, with D hard to call. Trimming left V 4 bases short and J 1 base short, with 11 bases between. The germline V gene encodes CDR1 LNHNV and CDR2 YYDKDF (reference sequence). CDR3 size: 15 residues. The full variable domain, with the rest looked up from reference TRBV15 and TRBJ1-5, is DAMVIQNPRYQVTQFGKPVTLSCSQTLNHNVMYWYQQKSSQAPKLLFHYYDKDFNNEADTPDNFQSRRPNTSFCFLDIRSPGLGDTAMYLCATSTSGGSNQPQHFGDGTRLSIL.

The rearrangement links TRBV7-9 to TRBJ2-3; D gene ambiguous. The V end lost 5 bases, the J end lost 5 bases, and 8 bases lay between the germline ends. CDR1 and CDR2 from the germline V gene are SEHNR and FQNEAQ (reference sequence). The CDR3 contains 12 residues. The chain's CDR3 is CASSPAKDTQYF. The CDR3 nucleotides are TGTGCCAGCAGCCCCGCCAAAGATACGCAGTATTTT.

The rearrangement joins TRBV27 to TRBJ2-7; 7 bases align to TRBD2. There are 14 residues in the CDR3. Germline lookup yields CDR1 MNHEY and CDR2 SMNVEV (reference sequence). V dropped 2 bases and J dropped 7; count of bases not matched to a gene: 8. CDR3 sequence reads: CASSLGAGSSEQYF. For the CDR3, the DNA is TGTGCCAGCAGTTTAGGAGCGGGGTCGTCGGAGCAGTACTTC.

J is TRBJ2-7 and V is TRBV27, with 7 bases fitting TRBD2. Germline values: CDR1 MNHEY, CDR2 SMNVEV (reference sequence). V was pared by 10 bases and J by 4 bases, with 10 bases of the junction left unmatched. The CDR3 has 13 amino acids. CDR3 amino acids: CATRRGVAYEQYF. The CDR3 DNA sequence: TGTGCCACCCGCCGGGGGGTAGCATACGAGCAGTACTTC.

The chain recombines TRBV11-2 with TRBJ2-7, with D perhaps being TRBD1 or TRBD2 (5 bases each). Trimming stripped 2 bases from V and 3 bases from J, with 11 bases between. This CDR3 contains 14 residues. Germline V CDR1 and CDR2: SGHAT, FQNNGV. The chain's CDR3 is CASSLPGPGYEQYF. CDR3 nucleotides: TGTGCCAGCAGCTTACCGGGACCTGGCTACGAGCAGTACTTC.

This sequence joins TRBV19 and TRBJ1-1, with D possibly matching TRBD1 (5 bases). Germline assignment: CDR1 LNHDA and CDR2 SQIVND (reference sequence). Trimming removed 4 bases from V and 0 bases from J, with 21 bases in between. CDR3 length: 18 residues. CDR3 loop: CASSTHPGTGGMNTEAFF. CDR3 nucleotides: TGTGCCAGTAGTACCCATCCAGGGACGGGTGGCATGAACACTGAAGCTTTCTTT.

This chain uses TRBV28 with TRBJ1-2, with TRBD1 matching over 8 bases. Germline V gene data show CDR1 as MDHEN and CDR2 as SYDVKM. The CDR3 has 14 residues. V trimming: 6 bases; J trimming: 0 bases; junction bases outside the gene matches: 3. The CDR3 reads CASRPGQANYGYTF. CDR3 nucleotide sequence: TGTGCCAGCAGACCGGGACAGGCTAACTATGGCTACACCTTC.

The gene calls are TRBV7-8 and TRBJ2-1, with D perhaps matching TRBD2 (5 bases). CDR1 is SGHVS and CDR2 is FQNEAQ in the germline V gene. CDR3 length: 14 amino acids. V shed 1 base and J shed 10 bases, with 14 bases lying between them. The CDR3 nucleotides are TGTGCCAGCAGCTTAGTAATTAGCCCGGGGGAGCAGTTCTTC. This gives the protein CASSLVISPGEQFF.

This clone showed up just once. CDR3 sequence reads: CASSHGTAILTEAFF. CDR3 in DNA: TGTGCCAGCAGCCACGGGACAGCGATATTGACTGAAGCTTTCTTT. The chain joins TRBV11-2 to TRBJ1-1, with TRBD1 matching over 7 bases. From germline, CDR1 is SGHAT and CDR2 FQNNGV. Trimming removed 5 bases from V and 5 bases from J; junction bases left unmatched: 11. The CDR3 contains 15 residues.

This chain joins TRBV5-5 and TRBJ1-1; no clear D gene. The CDR3 consists of 16 residues. Between the trimmed V and J ends, which lost 0 bases and 1 base, there was a span of 13 bases. Germline lookup yields CDR1 SGHKS and CDR2 YYEKEE (reference sequence). The CDR3 nucleotides read TGTGCCAGCAGCTTGGAATCGGACCTATGGAACACTGAAGCTTTCTTT. Its translation: CASSLESDLWNTEAFF. Supplemented by reference TRBV5-5 and TRBJ1-1, the full variable domain reads DAGVTQSPTHLIKTRGQQVTLRCSPISGHKSVSWYQQVLGQGPQFIFQYYEKEERGRGNFPDRFSARQFPNYSSELNVNALLLGDSALYLCASSLESDLWNTEAFFGQGTRLTVV.